In its sample, the clone carrying this T cell receptor beta chain is medium-sized. What it binds is not known. With 60 Vbeta and 13 Jbeta primers, the PCR was carried out. Using immunoSEQ multiplex PCR, the repertoire was profiled, and TCRdb retains in-frame clones only, with some absent. Of approximately 84,000 clones in the sample, around 80% were seen once. From germline, CDR1 is MDHEN and CDR2 SYDVKM. The CDR3 sequence is 15 residues long. Trimming removed 1 base at V and 1 base at J, with 9 bases between. This sample is part of a study of cytomegalovirus exposure and HLA in healthy donors. Study background: Just over 80% of some 390 genotyped donors fell in the Caucasian-associated ancestry cluster.

Findings of the study overall: The authors later linked a missense DCLRE1C variant to TCR beta V- and J-gene trimming. A prior analysis recorded that most TCR beta V segments were productive about 90% or about 30% of the time. Later, TCR association rates were found to vary by HLA locus, highest for DRB1 and lowest for HLA-C.

This TCR was sampled from a male donor in good health and CMV-seropositive. The specimen was PBMCs. V usage is TRBV28 and J usage is TRBJ2-3, with D possibly matching TRBD2 (6 bases). The CDR3 bases are TGTGCCAGCAGTTTATATAGCGGAGGCACAGATACGCAGTATTTT. Translating gives CASSLYSGGTDTQYF.